What follows are 3 T cell receptor beta chains derived from one specimen sequenced in a study of T cell repertoires in cytomegalovirus infection. From the reads, TCRdb called clonotypes with MiXCR, one entry per CDR3 protein. In the table there are around 900,000 distinct CDR3 sequences, about 33% of which are singletons. The antigens of these receptors remain unknown. The material sequenced was cultured CD8+ T cells from PBMCs, taken from culture after CMV antigen stimulation. These receptors were obtained from a human donor in good health (CMV status not recorded). Some clones in this sample may be carry-over from other donors' samples.

This clonotype was observed a few times. The chain employs TRBV19 and TRBJ2-5; tentatively, D is TRBD2 (7 bases). V was pared by 9 bases and J by 2 bases, with 13 bases between. The germline gives CDR1 LNHDA, CDR2 SQIVND (reference sequence). The CDR3 is 13 amino acids. The DNA of the CDR3 is TGTGCCAGCGGGGGGCTCTTACAAGAGACCCAGTACTTC. This gives the protein CASGGLLQETQYF.

The J gene is TRBJ1-2, the V gene TRBV4-1; 10 bases are a match to TRBD1. Trimming cost V 3 bases and J 3 bases; bases outside gene matches: 4. Germline values: CDR1 MGHRA, CDR2 YSYEKL. The CDR3 is 15 amino acids. The CDR3 reads CASSQGQGTYYGYTF. The DNA of the CDR3 is TGCGCCAGCAGCCAGGGACAGGGGACGTACTATGGCTACACCTTC.

This clonotype turned up a few times. The chain links TRBV7-6 to TRBJ1-5; the D gene is possibly TRBD1 (5 bases). V was trimmed by 5 bases and J by 2 bases, leaving 10 bases between them. Germline V gene data show CDR1 as SGHVS and CDR2 as FNYEAQ. This CDR3 has 14 residues. The CDR3 sequence: CASSKGLGNQPQHF. The CDR3, as DNA: TGTGCCAGCAGCAAGGGACTTGGCAATCAGCCCCAGCATTTT.